This TCR beta chain emerged from a study of blood T cell repertoires in COVID-19. Living in 24 US areas, the participants were between 18 and 89 years of age. Researchers sorted participants into cohorts using their self-reported clinical history. Profiled with immunoSEQ multiplex PCR; TCRdb holds only in-frame clones, not every one. The sample has some 320,000 clones, roughly 90% seen once. As to this clone: Mismatch with germline at one junction end may stem from a read error.

The receptor's source is a man aged 60-69 years who had recovered from COVID-19. Sequenced: PBMCs or T cells enriched from blood (not recorded which).

The CDR3 region has the DNA TGTGCTAGCAGCGTTTCACCGGGACTAGCAGAGACCCAGTACTTC. This sequence encodes CASSVSPGLAETQYF. The V gene is TRBV7-7, the J gene TRBJ2-5; 9 bases align to TRBD2. This CDR3 is 15 amino acids long. CDR1 is SSHAT and CDR2 is FNYEAQ in the germline V gene (reference sequence).